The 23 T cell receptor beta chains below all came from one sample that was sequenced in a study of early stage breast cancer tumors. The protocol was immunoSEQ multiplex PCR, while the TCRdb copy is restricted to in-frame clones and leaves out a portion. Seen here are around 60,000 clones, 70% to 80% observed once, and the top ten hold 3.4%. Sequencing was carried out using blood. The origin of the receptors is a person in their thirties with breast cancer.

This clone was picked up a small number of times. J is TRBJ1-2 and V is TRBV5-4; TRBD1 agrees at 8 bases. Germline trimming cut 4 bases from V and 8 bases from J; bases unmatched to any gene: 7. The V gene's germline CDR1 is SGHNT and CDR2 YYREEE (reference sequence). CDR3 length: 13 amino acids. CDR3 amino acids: CASSQGQGGGYTF. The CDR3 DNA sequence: TGTGCCAGCAGCCAAGGACAGGGTGGCGGCTACACCTTC.

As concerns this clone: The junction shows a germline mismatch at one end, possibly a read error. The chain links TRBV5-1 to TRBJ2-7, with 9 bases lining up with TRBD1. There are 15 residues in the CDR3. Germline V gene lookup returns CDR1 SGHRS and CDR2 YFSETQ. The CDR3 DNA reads TGCGCCAGCAGCCAGGGGGACAGGGACTCCAACGAGCAGTACTTC. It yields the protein CASSQGDRDSNEQYF.

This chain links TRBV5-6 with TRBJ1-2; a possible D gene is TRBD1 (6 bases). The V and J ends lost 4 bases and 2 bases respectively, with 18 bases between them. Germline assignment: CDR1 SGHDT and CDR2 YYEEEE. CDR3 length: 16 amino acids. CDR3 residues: CASSQGRGAPNYGYTF. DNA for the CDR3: TGTGCCAGCAGCCAGGGCCGGGGGGCCCCGAACTATGGCTACACCTTC.

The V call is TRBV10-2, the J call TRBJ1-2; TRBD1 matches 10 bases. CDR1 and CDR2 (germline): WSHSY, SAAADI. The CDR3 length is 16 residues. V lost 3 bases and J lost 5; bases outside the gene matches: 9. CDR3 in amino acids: CASSDLWTGGNYGYTF. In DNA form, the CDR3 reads TGCGCCAGCAGTGACCTCTGGACAGGGGGAAATTATGGCTACACCTTC.

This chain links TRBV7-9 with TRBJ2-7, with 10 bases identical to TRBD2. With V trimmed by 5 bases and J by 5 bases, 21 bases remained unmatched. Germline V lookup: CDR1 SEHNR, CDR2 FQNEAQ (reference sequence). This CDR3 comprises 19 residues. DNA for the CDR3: TGTGCCAGCAGCACCCGGAGGGGGGCGGCTAGCGGGAGTTTCAACGAGCAGTACTTC. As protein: CASSTRRGAASGSFNEQYF.

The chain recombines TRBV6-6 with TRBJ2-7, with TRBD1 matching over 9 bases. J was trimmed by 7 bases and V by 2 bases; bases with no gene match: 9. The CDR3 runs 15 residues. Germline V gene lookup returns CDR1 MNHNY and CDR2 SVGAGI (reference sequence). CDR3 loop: CASSYGPGQGEEQYF. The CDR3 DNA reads TGTGCCAGCAGTTACGGGCCGGGACAGGGAGAAGAGCAGTACTTC.

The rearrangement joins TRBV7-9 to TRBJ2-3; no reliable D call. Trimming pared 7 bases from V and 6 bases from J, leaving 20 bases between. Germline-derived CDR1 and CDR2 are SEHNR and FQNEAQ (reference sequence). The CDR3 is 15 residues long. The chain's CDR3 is CASTRTTQFGDTQYF. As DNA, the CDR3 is TGTGCCAGCACCCGAACTACCCAGTTCGGGGATACGCAGTATTTT.

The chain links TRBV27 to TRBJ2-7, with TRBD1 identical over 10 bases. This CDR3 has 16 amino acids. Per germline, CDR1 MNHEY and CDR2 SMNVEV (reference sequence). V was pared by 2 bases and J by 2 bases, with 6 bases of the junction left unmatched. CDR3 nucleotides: TGTGCCAGCAGTTTAAGCGGGACAGGGGACGCCTACGAGCAGTACTTC. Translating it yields CASSLSGTGDAYEQYF.

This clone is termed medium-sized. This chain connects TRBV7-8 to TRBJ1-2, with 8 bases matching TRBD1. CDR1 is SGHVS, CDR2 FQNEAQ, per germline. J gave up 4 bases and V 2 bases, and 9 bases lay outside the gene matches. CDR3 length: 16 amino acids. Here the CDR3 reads CASSLTAGGAAYGYTF. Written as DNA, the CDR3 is TGTGCCAGCAGCTTAACCGCAGGGGGCGCCGCCTATGGCTACACCTTC.

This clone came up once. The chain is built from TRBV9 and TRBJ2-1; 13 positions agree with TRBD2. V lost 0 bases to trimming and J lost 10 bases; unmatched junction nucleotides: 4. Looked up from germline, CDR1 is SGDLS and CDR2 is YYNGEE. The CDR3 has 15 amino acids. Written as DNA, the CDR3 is TGTGCCAGCAGCGTAGCCACTAGCGGGAGGGCCGAGCAGTTCTTC. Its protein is CASSVATSGRAEQFF.

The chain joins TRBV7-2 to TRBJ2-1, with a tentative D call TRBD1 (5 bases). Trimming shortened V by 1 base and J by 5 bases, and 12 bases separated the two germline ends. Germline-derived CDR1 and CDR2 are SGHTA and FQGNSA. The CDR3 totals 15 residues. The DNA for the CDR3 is TGTGCCAGCAGCTTAGAGGGGCCTGGAAACAATGAGCAGTTCTTC. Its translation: CASSLEGPGNNEQFF.

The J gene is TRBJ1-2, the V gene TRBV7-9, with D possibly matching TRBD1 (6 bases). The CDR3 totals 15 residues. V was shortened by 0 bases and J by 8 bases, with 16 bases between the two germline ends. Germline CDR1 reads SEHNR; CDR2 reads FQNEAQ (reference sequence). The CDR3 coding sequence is TGTGCCAGCAGCTTAGCGGGACACCCAGACTGGGGCTACACCTTC. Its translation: CASSLAGHPDWGYTF.

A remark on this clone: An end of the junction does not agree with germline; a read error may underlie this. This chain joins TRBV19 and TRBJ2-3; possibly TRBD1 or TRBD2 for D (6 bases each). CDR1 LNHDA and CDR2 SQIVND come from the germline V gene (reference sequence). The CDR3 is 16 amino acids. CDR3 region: CASTGQGSAAGDTQYF. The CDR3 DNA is TGCGCCAGCACCGGCCAGGGGTCCGCAGCGGGAGATACGCAGTATTTT.

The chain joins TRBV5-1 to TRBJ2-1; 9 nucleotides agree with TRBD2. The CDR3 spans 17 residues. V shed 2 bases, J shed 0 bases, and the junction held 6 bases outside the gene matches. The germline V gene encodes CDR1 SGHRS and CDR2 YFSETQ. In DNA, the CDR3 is TGCGCCAGCAGCTTAGGACTAGCGTCGAGCTCCTACAATGAGCAGTTCTTC. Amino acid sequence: CASSLGLASSSYNEQFF.

CDR3 nucleotides: TGTGCCAGCAGCCCAAGGCCTGATTCACCCCTCCACTTT. Its translation: CASSPRPDSPLHF. The V gene is TRBV7-9, the J gene TRBJ1-6; D unresolved. V lost 5 bases and J lost 8, with 10 bases in between. This CDR3 is built from 13 residues. Germline V gene lookup returns CDR1 SEHNR and CDR2 FQNEAQ (reference sequence).

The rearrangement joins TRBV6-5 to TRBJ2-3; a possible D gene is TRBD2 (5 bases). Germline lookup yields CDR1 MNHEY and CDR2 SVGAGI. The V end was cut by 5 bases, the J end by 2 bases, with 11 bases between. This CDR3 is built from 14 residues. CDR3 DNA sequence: TGTGCCAGCAGTGAAGGTCGGGACACAGATACGCAGTATTTT. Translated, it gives CASSEGRDTDTQYF.

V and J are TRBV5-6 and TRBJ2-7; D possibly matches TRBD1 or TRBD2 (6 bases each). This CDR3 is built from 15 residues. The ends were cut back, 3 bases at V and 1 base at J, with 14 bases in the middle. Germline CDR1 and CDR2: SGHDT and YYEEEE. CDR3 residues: CASSSWGAPSYEQYF. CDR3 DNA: TGTGCCAGCAGCTCCTGGGGGGCGCCTTCCTACGAGCAGTACTTC.

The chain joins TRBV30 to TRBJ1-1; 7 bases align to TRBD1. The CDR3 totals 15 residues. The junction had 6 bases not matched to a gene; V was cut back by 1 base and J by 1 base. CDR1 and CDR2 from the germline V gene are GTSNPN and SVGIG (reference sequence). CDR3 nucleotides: TGTGCCTGGAGTGGACAGGGCGTAGGGAACACTGAAGCTTTCTTT. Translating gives CAWSGQGVGNTEAFF.

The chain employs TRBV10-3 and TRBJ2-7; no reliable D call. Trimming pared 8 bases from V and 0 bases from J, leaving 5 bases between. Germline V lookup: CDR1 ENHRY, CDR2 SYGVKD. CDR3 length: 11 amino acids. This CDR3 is CAIANSYEQYF. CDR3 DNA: TGTGCCATCGCCAACTCCTACGAGCAGTACTTC.

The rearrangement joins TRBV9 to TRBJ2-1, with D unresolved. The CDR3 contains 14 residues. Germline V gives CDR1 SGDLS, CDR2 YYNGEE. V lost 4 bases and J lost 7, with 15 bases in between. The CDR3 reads CASSSSYRGNEQFF. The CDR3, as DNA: TGTGCCAGCAGCTCCTCATATAGAGGAAATGAGCAGTTCTTC.

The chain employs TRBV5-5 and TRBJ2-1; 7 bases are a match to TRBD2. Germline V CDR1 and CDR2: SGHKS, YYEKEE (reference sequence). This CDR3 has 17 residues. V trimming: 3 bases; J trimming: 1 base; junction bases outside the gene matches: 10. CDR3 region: CASSSSSLAASYNEQFF. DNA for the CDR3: TGTGCCAGCAGCTCAAGTTCCCTAGCGGCTTCCTACAATGAGCAGTTCTTC.

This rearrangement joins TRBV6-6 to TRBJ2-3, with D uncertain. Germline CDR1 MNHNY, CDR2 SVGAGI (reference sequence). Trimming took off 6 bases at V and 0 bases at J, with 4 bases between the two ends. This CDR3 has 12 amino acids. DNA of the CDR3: TGTGCCAGCAGCCCTAGCACAGATACGCAGTATTTT. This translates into CASSPSTDTQYF.

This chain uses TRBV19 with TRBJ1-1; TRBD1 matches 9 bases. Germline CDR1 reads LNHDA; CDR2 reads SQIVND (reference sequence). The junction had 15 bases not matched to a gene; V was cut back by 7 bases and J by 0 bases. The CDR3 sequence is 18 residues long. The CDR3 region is CASTVFIQGAHLNTEAFF. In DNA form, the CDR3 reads TGTGCCAGTACTGTCTTTATACAGGGGGCCCATTTGAACACTGAAGCTTTCTTT.